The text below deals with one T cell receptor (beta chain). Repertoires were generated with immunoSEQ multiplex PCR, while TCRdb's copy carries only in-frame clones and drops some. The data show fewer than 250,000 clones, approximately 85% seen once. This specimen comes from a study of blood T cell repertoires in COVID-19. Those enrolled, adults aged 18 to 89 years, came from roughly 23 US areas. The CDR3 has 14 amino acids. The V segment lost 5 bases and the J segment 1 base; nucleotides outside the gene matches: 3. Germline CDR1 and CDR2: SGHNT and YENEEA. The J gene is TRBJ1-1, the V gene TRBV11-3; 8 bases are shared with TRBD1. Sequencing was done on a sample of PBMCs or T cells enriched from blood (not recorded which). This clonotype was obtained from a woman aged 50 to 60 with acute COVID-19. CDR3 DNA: TGTGCCAGCAGCCCTGGGACAGGGAACACTGAAGCTTTCTTT. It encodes CASSPGTGNTEAFF. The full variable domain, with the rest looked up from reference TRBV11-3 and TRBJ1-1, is EAGVVQSPRYKIIEKKQPVAFWCNPISGHNTLYWYLQNLGQGPELLIRYENEEAVDDSQLPKDRFSAERLKGVDSTLKIQPAELGDSAVYLCASSPGTGNTEAFFGQGTRLTVV.